A single sample is the source of the 17 T cell receptor beta chains below, sequenced in a study of human T cells and chemical hapten exposure. MiXCR, applied by TCRdb to the RACE reads, yields one record per CDR3 protein. The sample has about 77,000 distinct CDR3 sequences, around 9.4% seen once. This sample's time point: healthy volunteer bleed at 6 weeks. The authors' total RNA extraction used unfractionated whole blood. The sequenced sample consisted of whole blood. The receptors here all came from a female donor in good health. Some clones in this sample may be carry-over from other donors' samples.

The chain has TRBV3-1 and TRBJ2-7; 7 bases line up with TRBD1. This CDR3 region has 13 residues. V shed 2 bases, J shed 6 bases, and the junction held 4 bases outside the gene matches. From germline, CDR1 is LGHDT and CDR2 YNNKEL (reference sequence). For the CDR3, the DNA is TGTGCCAGCAGCCAAAGGGGGCTATCCGAGCAGTACTTC. It is translated as CASSQRGLSEQYF.

Ten or more counts support this clonotype. This chain uses TRBV4-2 with TRBJ1-6; no clear D. V was pared by 6 bases and J by 10 bases, with 13 bases between. The CDR3 is made up of 13 amino acids. Germline V gene lookup returns CDR1 LGHNA and CDR2 YNFKEQ. In DNA, the CDR3 is TGTGCCAGCAGTGGGCCTCAAAGGTCACCCCTCCACTTT. This encodes CASSGPQRSPLHF.

This clonotype was detected many times. V gene TRBV20-1 combines with J gene TRBJ1-1; D unresolved. Germline assignment: CDR1 DFQATT and CDR2 SNEGSKA (reference sequence). The CDR3 spans 13 residues. Trimming took off 6 bases at V and 5 bases at J, with 16 bases between the two ends. The CDR3 sequence is CSALPSYATEAFF. DNA for the CDR3: TGCAGTGCCCTTCCTTCCTACGCGACTGAAGCTTTCTTT.

The chain joins TRBV6-5 to TRBJ2-1; possibly TRBD1 for D (5 bases). The CDR3 length is 14 residues. Trimming cost V 5 bases and J 3 bases, with 11 bases left between them. CDR1 and CDR2 from the germline V gene are MNHEY and SVGAGI. The CDR3 spells CASSPTVCYNEQFF. Here the CDR3 DNA reads TGTGCCAGCAGTCCGACAGTATGCTACAATGAGCAGTTCTTC.

V and J are TRBV12-3 or TRBV12-4 and TRBJ2-3; D remains ambiguous. Trimming removed 6 bases from V and 7 bases from J, with 8 bases in between. The CDR3 loop spans 11 amino acids. This chain's CDR3 is CASRSTYTQYF. CDR3 DNA sequence: TGTGCCAGCAGGTCGACCTATACGCAGTATTTT.

This clonotype showed up many times. This chain connects TRBV5-1 to TRBJ1-1, with a possible D match to TRBD1 (5 bases). Germline CDR1 SGHRS, CDR2 YFSETQ. Trimming removed 4 bases from V and 1 base from J, with 11 bases in between. CDR3 length equals 14 residues. The CDR3 region has the DNA TGCGCCAGCAGCGCGGGACCGGAGAACACTGAAGCTTTCTTT. This gives the protein CASSAGPENTEAFF.

This clonotype has ten or more counts. The chain links TRBV7-9 to TRBJ1-1, with D hard to call. CDR3 length equals 13 residues. Trimming left V 5 bases short and J 5 bases short, with 12 bases between. CDR1 is SEHNR, CDR2 FQNEAQ, per germline (reference sequence). The CDR3 region is CASSPHARTEAFF. The DNA of the CDR3 is TGTGCCAGCAGCCCCCATGCAAGAACTGAAGCTTTCTTT.

In this sample, this clonotype turned up many times. The rearrangement joins TRBV7-8 to TRBJ1-2, with TRBD1 as a possible D gene (5 bases). The CDR3 spans 13 residues. Germline V gene lookup returns CDR1 SGHVS and CDR2 FQNEAQ. Trimming pared 5 bases from V and 6 bases from J, leaving 13 bases between. CDR3 amino acids: CASSPRSGNGYTF. The CDR3 DNA follows: TGTGCCAGCAGCCCACGGTCAGGGAATGGCTACACCTTC.

The chain uses TRBV6-6 and TRBJ2-1, with D perhaps assigned TRBD1 or TRBD2 (5 bases each). Germline loops: CDR1 MNHNY, CDR2 SVGAGI (reference sequence). The CDR3 consists of 14 residues. Trimming cost V 0 bases and J 4 bases, with 7 bases left between them. The CDR3 reads CASSYSRGYNEQFF. The CDR3 DNA follows: TGTGCCAGCAGTTACTCGAGGGGTTACAATGAGCAGTTCTTC.

In its sample, this clonotype was seen a few times. V gene TRBV3-1 combines with J gene TRBJ1-5; D is possibly TRBD1 (6 bases). Germline lookup yields CDR1 LGHDT and CDR2 YNNKEL (reference sequence). CDR3 length: 15 amino acids. Trimming removed 0 bases from V and 4 bases from J, with 10 bases in between. The CDR3 nucleotides read TGTGCCAGCAGCCAAGACAGGGGTTGGAATCAGCCCCAGCATTTT. Translating it yields CASSQDRGWNQPQHF.

This chain joins TRBV7-2 and TRBJ1-6; D not resolved. Trimming shortened V by 4 bases and J by 8 bases, and 9 bases separated the two germline ends. This CDR3 has 13 residues. Germline V gene data show CDR1 as SGHTA and CDR2 as FQGNSA. The CDR3: CASSSGGDSPLHF. In nucleotides, the CDR3 is TGTGCCAGCAGCTCGGGAGGTGATTCACCCCTCCACTTT.

This clonotype was counted at least ten times. The chain has TRBV16 and TRBJ1-2; D remains unclear. Trimming cost V 0 bases and J 6 bases, with 5 bases left between them. The CDR3 is 12 amino acids. From germline, CDR1 is KGHSY and CDR2 FQNENV. CDR3 region: CASSQSQDGYTF. CDR3 nucleotide sequence: TGTGCCAGCAGCCAATCCCAGGATGGCTACACCTTC.

This clonotype was detected ten times or more. The chain employs TRBV12-5 and TRBJ1-1, with D unresolved. Trimming shortened V by 5 bases and J by 12 bases, and 13 bases separated the two germline ends. This CDR3 region has 11 residues. In germline, CDR1 is LGHNT, CDR2 FRNRAP. The CDR3 loop reads CASGENPGTFF. As DNA, the CDR3 is TGTGCTAGTGGTGAAAATCCCGGGACTTTCTTT.

V usage is TRBV12-3 or TRBV12-4 and J usage is TRBJ1-2; tentative D call: TRBD1 (6 bases). V was cut by 4 bases and J by 1 base, with 16 bases left in between. The CDR3 totals 16 residues. The CDR3 region is CASSSPYRENNYGYTF. CDR3 DNA: TGTGCCAGCAGTTCCCCTTACAGGGAGAATAACTATGGCTACACCTTC.

V gene TRBV6-2 or TRBV6-3 combines with J gene TRBJ2-7; no clear D. The germline V gene has CDR1 MNHEY and CDR2 SVGEGT. Trimming left V 2 bases short and J 2 bases short, with 4 bases between. This CDR3 spans 12 amino acids. CDR3 nucleotide sequence: TGTGCCAGCAGTTACGGGACCTACGAGCAGTACTTC. This gives the protein CASSYGTYEQYF.

This clonotype was seen a few times. J is TRBJ1-2 and V is TRBV5-4; TRBD1 agrees at 10 bases. This CDR3 comprises 14 residues. The germline V gene has CDR1 SGHNT and CDR2 YYREEE (reference sequence). Trimming removed 5 bases from V and 3 bases from J; junction bases left unmatched: 4. The CDR3 loop reads CASSPGTGDYGYTF. The CDR3 DNA follows: TGTGCCAGCAGTCCTGGGACAGGGGACTATGGCTACACCTTC.

The chain joins TRBV12-3 or TRBV12-4 to TRBJ2-3, with D perhaps matching TRBD1 (6 bases). V was shortened by 3 bases and J by 7 bases, with 17 bases between the two germline ends. The CDR3 consists of 15 residues. CDR3 loop: CASSFPQGRSYTQYF. The CDR3 DNA is TGTGCCAGCAGTTTCCCCCAGGGGCGCTCATATACGCAGTATTTT.